The 25 T cell receptor beta chains below come from one sample, sequenced in a study of blood T cell repertoires in COVID-19. The assay was immunoSEQ multiplex PCR, and TCRdb's table has in-frame clones only and misses some. The data show just over 300,000 clones, almost 90% seen once. Input material: PBMCs or T cells enriched from blood (not recorded which). These receptors were collected from a woman aged 18 to 35 with acute COVID-19.

The rearrangement links TRBV28 to TRBJ1-4, with unresolved D. V gave up 5 bases and J gave up 6 bases, with 19 bases separating them. The germline gives CDR1 MDHEN, CDR2 SYDVKM. The CDR3 has 16 residues. The CDR3 spells CASSDAADRADEKLFF. CDR3 coding DNA: TGTGCCAGCAGTGATGCAGCGGACCGGGCGGATGAAAAACTGTTTTTT.

The chain links TRBV6-2 or TRBV6-3 to TRBJ2-1, with a tentative D call TRBD1 (5 bases). V lost 2 bases and J 8 bases, leaving 13 bases between the germline ends. The CDR3 extends over 14 amino acids. Germline CDR1 MNHEY, CDR2 SVGEGT. CDR3 in DNA: TGTGCCAGCAGTTACAGCAGGGTTAGGGATGAGCAGTTCTTC. Protein: CASSYSRVRDEQFF.

J is TRBJ2-3 and V is TRBV5-6; a weak D match, TRBD2 (6 bases). Trimming cost V 1 base and J 0 bases, with 18 bases left between them. The CDR3 sequence is 18 residues long. Germline CDR1 SGHDT, CDR2 YYEEEE. The CDR3 bases are TGTGCCAGCAGCTTGTCCCCCCTAGCGCCACCTAGCACAGATACGCAGTATTTT. Encoded protein: CASSLSPLAPPSTDTQYF.

This rearrangement joins TRBV9 to TRBJ2-1; D not certain. Germline loops: CDR1 SGDLS, CDR2 YYNGEE. This CDR3 spans 14 amino acids. V was clipped by 4 bases and J by 9 bases, with 17 bases between them. CDR3 loop: CASSQLTTDVEQFF. The DNA for the CDR3 is TGTGCCAGCAGCCAACTAACAACCGACGTTGAGCAGTTCTTC. Based on the CDR3 plus reference TRBV9 and TRBJ2-1, the full variable domain is DSGVTQTPKHLITATGQRVTLRCSPRSGDLSVYWYQQSLDQGLQFLIQYYNGEERAKGNILERFSAQQFPDLHSELNLSSLELGDSALYFCASSQLTTDVEQFFGPGTRLTVL.

The rearrangement uses TRBV28 and TRBJ1-5; D unresolved. The CDR3 loop spans 15 amino acids. CDR1 MDHEN and CDR2 SYDVKM come from the germline V gene. V was trimmed by 4 bases and J by 2 bases, leaving 12 bases between them. CDR3 nucleotides: TGTGCCAGCAGTTGGGTGACTGGCGGCAATCAGCCCCAGCATTTT. Translated: CASSWVTGGNQPQHF.

This clone was detected only a few times. The CDR3 loop reads CASSPLGAVYEQYF. The CDR3 DNA reads as TGTGCCAGCAGCCCGCTGGGGGCAGTCTACGAGCAGTACTTC. This chain joins TRBV7-9 and TRBJ2-7; weak D call: TRBD1 (6 bases). CDR3 length: 14 amino acids. Trimming pared 5 bases from V and 3 bases from J, leaving 14 bases between. From germline, CDR1 is SEHNR and CDR2 FQNEAQ (reference sequence). Full variable domain (missing parts from reference TRBV7-9 and TRBJ2-7): DTGVSQNPRHKITKRGQNVTFRCDPISEHNRLYWYRQTLGQGPEFLTYFQNEAQLEKSRLLSDRFSAERPKGSFSTLEIQRTEQGDSAMYLCASSPLGAVYEQYFGPGTRLTVT.

J is TRBJ1-1 and V is TRBV7-9, with 11 bases that match TRBD1. Per the germline V gene, CDR1 is SEHNR and CDR2 is FQNEAQ (reference sequence). The CDR3 consists of 15 residues. V was pared by 4 bases and J by 6 bases, with 7 bases of the junction left unmatched. CDR3 bases: TGTGCCAGCAGCTCCGCGGGACAGGGGGTTCCTGAAGCTTTCTTT. This encodes CASSSAGQGVPEAFF.

V is TRBV2 and J is TRBJ1-2; D uncertain. The CDR3 contains 14 residues. Trimming left V 4 bases short and J 1 base short, with 10 bases between. CDR1 and CDR2 from the germline V gene are SNHLY and FYNNEI. The CDR3 nucleotides read TGTGCCAGCAGTGGAGGTCGGGGTAACTATGGCTACACCTTC. As protein: CASSGGRGNYGYTF.

The chain carries TRBV5-6 and TRBJ2-3; TRBD1 matches 9 bases. This CDR3 contains 15 residues. The V gene end was trimmed by 0 bases and the J gene end by 4 bases; junction bases not matched to a gene: 3. Germline V gene lookup returns CDR1 SGHDT and CDR2 YYEEEE. The CDR3 DNA reads TGTGCCAGCAGCTTGGAACAGGGGGCAGCAGATACGCAGTATTTT. This gives the protein CASSLEQGAADTQYF.

The chain is built from TRBV18 and TRBJ2-3, with 9 bases lining up with TRBD2. Germline lookup yields CDR1 KGHSH and CDR2 LQKENI. CDR3 length equals 17 residues. V was clipped by 0 bases and J by 3 bases; unmatched bases: 7. CDR3 nucleotides: TGTGCCAGCTCACCACCGGCGGGAGGGCTTAAAACAGATACGCAGTATTTT. It yields the protein CASSPPAGGLKTDTQYF.

This clone appeared once. The chain combines TRBV5-5 with TRBJ1-2; the D gene is possibly TRBD1 (6 bases). The CDR3 has 14 amino acids. The germline V gene has CDR1 SGHKS and CDR2 YYEKEE (reference sequence). The germline V and J ends were trimmed by 0 bases and 8 bases, with 14 bases remaining between them. The CDR3 nucleotides are TGTGCCAGCAGCTTGGGACAGGATTTGGGAGGCTACACCTTC. It is translated as CASSLGQDLGGYTF. Complete variable domain (other parts from reference TRBV5-5 and TRBJ1-2): DAGVTQSPTHLIKTRGQQVTLRCSPISGHKSVSWYQQVLGQGPQFIFQYYEKEERGRGNFPDRFSARQFPNYSSELNVNALLLGDSALYLCASSLGQDLGGYTFGSGTRLTVV.

The J gene is TRBJ1-2, the V gene TRBV7-9, with a tentative D call TRBD1 (6 bases). This CDR3 has 16 residues. CDR1 is SEHNR, CDR2 FQNEAQ, per germline (reference sequence). The ends were cut back, 5 bases at V and 0 bases at J, with 16 bases in the middle. In DNA, the CDR3 is TGTGCCAGCAGCCCTAGGCAAGGGGGAGCTAACTATGGCTACACCTTC. Amino acids: CASSPRQGGANYGYTF.

The J gene is TRBJ1-3, the V gene TRBV28; D is ambiguous. Trimming shortened V by 4 bases and J by 10 bases, and 17 bases separated the two germline ends. Germline V gene data show CDR1 as MDHEN and CDR2 as SYDVKM. CDR3 size: 14 residues. The CDR3 DNA reads as TGTGCCAGCAGTTCGTCCCCGTTGCAGAAAACCATATATTTT. Translation gives CASSSSPLQKTIYF.

This clone has just one count. The chain is built from TRBV7-2 and TRBJ2-7, with 7 nucleotides matching TRBD1. The V and J ends lost 5 bases and 4 bases, in that order; junction bases with no gene match: 5. The CDR3 has 13 amino acids. Germline loops: CDR1 SGHTA, CDR2 FQGNSA. CDR3 bases: TGTGCCAGCAGCCGACAGGGACAGTACGAGCAGTACTTC. Its translation is CASSRQGQYEQYF.

The rearrangement links TRBV3-1 (or the pseudogene TRBV3-2) to TRBJ2-5; D gene uncertain. This CDR3 is 13 amino acids long. Trimming took 4 bases from V and 2 from J, leaving 8 bases between them. Looked up from germline, CDR1 is LGHDT and CDR2 is YNNKEL (reference sequence). CDR3 loop: CASSRGRQETQYF. CDR3 bases: TGTGCCAGCAGCCGAGGTAGACAAGAGACCCAGTACTTC.

CDR3 nucleotides: TGTGCCAGCAGCCCCGTAGCGGGAGGATCAGATACGCAGTATTTT. Its translation: CASSPVAGGSDTQYF. The gene calls are TRBV11-2 and TRBJ2-3; 10 nucleotides align to TRBD2. The V segment lost 5 bases and the J segment 4 bases; nucleotides outside the gene matches: 6. The CDR3 has 15 residues. Germline V gene data show CDR1 as SGHAT and CDR2 as FQNNGV.

This clone was counted once. This chain uses TRBV28 with TRBJ2-7; D ambiguous. The CDR3 loop spans 13 amino acids. CDR1 is MDHEN, CDR2 SYDVKM, per germline. Deletions cut 6 bases from V and 5 bases from J, with 14 bases between. CDR3 bases: TGTGCCAGCAGCTCAGAACAGCTGAACGAGCAGTACTTC. Translating it yields CASSSEQLNEQYF.

The CDR3 loop reads CASSSPQEPNEKLFF. As DNA, the CDR3 is TGTGCCAGCAGCTCACCACAGGAGCCTAATGAAAAACTGTTTTTT. J is TRBJ1-4 and V is TRBV5-4; TRBD1 is a possible D gene (5 bases). The CDR3 has 15 amino acids. CDR1 and CDR2 from the germline V gene are SGHNT and YYREEE (reference sequence). Trimming removed 3 bases at V and 3 bases at J, with 12 bases between.

V and J are TRBV11-3 and TRBJ2-1; 8 nucleotides match TRBD2. Unmatched junction bases numbered 11, after V lost 4 bases and J lost 6 bases. Germline lookup yields CDR1 SGHNT and CDR2 YENEEA. The CDR3 totals 16 residues. CDR3 sequence: CASSSSPGLGLNEQFF. The CDR3, as DNA: TGTGCCAGCAGCTCGAGTCCGGGACTAGGACTCAATGAGCAGTTCTTC.

This clone was observed a handful of times. The chain couples TRBV6-6 to TRBJ1-1; unclear D gene. Germline loops: CDR1 MNHNY, CDR2 SVGAGI (reference sequence). The CDR3 spans 16 residues. Trimming removed 2 bases at V and 0 bases at J, with 13 bases between. This CDR3 reads CASSYDEETVNTEAFF. CDR3 bases: TGTGCCAGCAGTTACGACGAGGAAACCGTGAACACTGAAGCTTTCTTT.

This clone was counted once. Other DNA variants within this sample encode the same CDR3. V gene TRBV30 combines with J gene TRBJ2-1, with unresolved D. The CDR3 has 11 residues. Trimming pared 3 bases from V and 5 bases from J, leaving 5 bases between. The germline CDR1 and CDR2 sequences are GTSNPN and SVGIG (reference sequence). DNA for the CDR3: TGTGCCTGGAGCGTTAACAATGAGCAGTTCTTC. Translating gives CAWSVNNEQFF.

The chain links TRBV7-9 to TRBJ1-5; D not resolved. Trimming pared 5 bases from V and 8 bases from J, leaving 13 bases between. The CDR3 consists of 13 residues. Germline loops: CDR1 SEHNR, CDR2 FQNEAQ (reference sequence). DNA of the CDR3: TGTGCCAGCAGCCCCGGCAGAGGGAAGCCCCAGCATTTT. Encoded protein: CASSPGRGKPQHF.

The chain is built from TRBV11-2 and TRBJ2-1, with 13 bases fitting TRBD2. CDR3 length: 15 amino acids. Per the germline V gene, CDR1 is SGHAT and CDR2 is FQNNGV. The V segment lost 3 bases and the J segment 15 bases; nucleotides outside the gene matches: 11. This CDR3 is CASSFTGTSGNRPFF. The CDR3 DNA reads TGTGCCAGCAGCTTTACCGGGACTAGCGGGAATCGGCCGTTCTTC.

The CDR3 loop is CSVTPSTPYEQYF. Written as DNA, the CDR3 is TGCAGCGTTACCCCTAGCACCCCCTACGAGCAGTACTTC. This chain joins TRBV29-1 and TRBJ2-7, with D possibly being TRBD2 (5 bases). This CDR3 is built from 13 residues. CDR1 SQVTM and CDR2 ANQGSEA come from the germline V gene. V gave up 5 bases and J gave up 2 bases, with 13 bases separating them.

The chain recombines TRBV19 with TRBJ1-5; 9 nucleotides match TRBD1. The CDR3 consists of 14 residues. Unmatched junction bases numbered 6, after V lost 6 bases and J lost 6 bases. Germline CDR1 LNHDA, CDR2 SQIVND (reference sequence). The CDR3 is CASRGDRAGQPQHF. CDR3 DNA sequence: TGTGCCAGTAGGGGGGACAGGGCAGGTCAGCCCCAGCATTTT.